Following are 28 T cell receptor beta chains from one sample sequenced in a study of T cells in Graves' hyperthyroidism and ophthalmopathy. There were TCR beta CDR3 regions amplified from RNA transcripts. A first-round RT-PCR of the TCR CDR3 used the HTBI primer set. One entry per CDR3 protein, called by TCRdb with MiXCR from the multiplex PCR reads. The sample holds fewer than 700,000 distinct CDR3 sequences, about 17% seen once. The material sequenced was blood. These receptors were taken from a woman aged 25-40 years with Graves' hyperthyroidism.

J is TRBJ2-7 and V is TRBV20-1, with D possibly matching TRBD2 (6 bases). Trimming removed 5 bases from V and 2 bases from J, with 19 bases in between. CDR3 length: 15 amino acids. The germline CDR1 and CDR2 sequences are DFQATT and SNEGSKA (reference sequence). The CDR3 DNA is TGCAGTGCTTGGGGGGAGGATACGGGTACCTACGAGCAGTACTTC. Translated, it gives CSAWGEDTGTYEQYF.

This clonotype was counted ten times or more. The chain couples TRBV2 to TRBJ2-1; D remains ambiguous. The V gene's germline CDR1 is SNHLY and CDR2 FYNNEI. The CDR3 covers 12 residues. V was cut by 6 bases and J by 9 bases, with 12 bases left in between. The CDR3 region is CASSEYITEQFF. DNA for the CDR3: TGTGCCAGCAGCGAATACATCACTGAGCAGTTCTTC.

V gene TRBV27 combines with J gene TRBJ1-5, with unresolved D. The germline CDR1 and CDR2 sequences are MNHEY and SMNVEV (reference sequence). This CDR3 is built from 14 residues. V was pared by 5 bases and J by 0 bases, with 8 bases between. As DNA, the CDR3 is TGTGCCAGCAGTCCCCGACCTAGCAATCAGCCCCAGCATTTT. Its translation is CASSPRPSNQPQHF.

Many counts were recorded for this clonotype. In DNA, the CDR3 is TGTGCCAGCAGCTTAATGCAGGGCTATCAGCCCCAGCATTTT. It translates to CASSLMQGYQPQHF. V gene TRBV7-2 combines with J gene TRBJ1-5, with D possibly TRBD1 on 5 matching bases. Germline CDR1 and CDR2: SGHTA and FQGNSA. V shed 2 bases and J shed 5 bases, with 10 bases lying between them. The CDR3 loop spans 14 amino acids.

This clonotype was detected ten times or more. Here the CDR3 reads CSASASGRTYEQYF. CDR3 bases: TGCAGTGCTAGTGCCAGCGGGAGAACATACGAGCAGTACTTC. The V call is TRBV20-1, the J call TRBJ2-7; 8 nucleotides line up with TRBD2. In germline, CDR1 is DFQATT, CDR2 SNEGSKA (reference sequence). This CDR3 is built from 14 residues. V shed 3 bases, J shed 4 bases, and the junction held 8 bases outside the gene matches.

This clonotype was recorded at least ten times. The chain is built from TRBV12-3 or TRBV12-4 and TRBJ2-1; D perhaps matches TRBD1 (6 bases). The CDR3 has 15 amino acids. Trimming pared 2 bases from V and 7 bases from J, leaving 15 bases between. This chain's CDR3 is CASSLRAGAQNEQFF. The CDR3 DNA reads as TGTGCCAGCAGTTTAAGGGCAGGGGCACAAAATGAGCAGTTCTTC.

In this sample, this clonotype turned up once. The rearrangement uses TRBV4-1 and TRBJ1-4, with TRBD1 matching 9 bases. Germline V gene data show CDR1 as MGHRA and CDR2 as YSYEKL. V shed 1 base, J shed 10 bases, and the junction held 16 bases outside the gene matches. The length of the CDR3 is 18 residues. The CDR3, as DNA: TGCGCCAGCAGCCAAGTTCTCGGGGGAGTCGGGACAGGGAGAAAACTGTTTTTT. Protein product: CASSQVLGGVGTGRKLFF.

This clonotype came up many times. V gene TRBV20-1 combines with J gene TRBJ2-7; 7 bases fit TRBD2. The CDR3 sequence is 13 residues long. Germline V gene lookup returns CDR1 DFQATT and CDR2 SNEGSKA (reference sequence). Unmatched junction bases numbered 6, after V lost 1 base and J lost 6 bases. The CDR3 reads CSARGGTTGEQYF. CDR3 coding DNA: TGCAGTGCTAGAGGCGGGACTACCGGCGAGCAGTACTTC.

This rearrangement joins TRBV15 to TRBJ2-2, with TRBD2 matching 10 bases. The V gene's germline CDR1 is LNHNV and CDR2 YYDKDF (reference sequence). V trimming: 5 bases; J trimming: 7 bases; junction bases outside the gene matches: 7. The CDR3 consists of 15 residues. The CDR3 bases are TGTGCCACCAGCGTAGGGACTAGCGTCGGCGGGGAGCTGTTTTTT. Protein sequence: CATSVGTSVGGELFF.

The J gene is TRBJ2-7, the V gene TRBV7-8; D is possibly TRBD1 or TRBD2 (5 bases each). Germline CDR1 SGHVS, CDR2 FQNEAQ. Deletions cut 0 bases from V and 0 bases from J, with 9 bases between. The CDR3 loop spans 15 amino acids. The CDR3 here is CASSLALGRSYEQYF. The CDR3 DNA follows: TGTGCCAGCAGCTTAGCGCTGGGACGCTCCTACGAGCAGTACTTC.

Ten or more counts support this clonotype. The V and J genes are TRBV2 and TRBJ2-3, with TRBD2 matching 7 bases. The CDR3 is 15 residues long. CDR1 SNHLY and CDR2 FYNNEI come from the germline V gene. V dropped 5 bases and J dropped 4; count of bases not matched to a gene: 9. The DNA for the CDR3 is TGTGCCAGCAGTCTCCTGGCGGGAGACCCAGATACGCAGTATTTT. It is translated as CASSLLAGDPDTQYF.

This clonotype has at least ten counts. In nucleotides, the CDR3 is TGTGCCAGCAGCTTAACGACCCTTAGCGGGAGAGGCAATACGCAGTATTTT. This translates into CASSLTTLSGRGNTQYF. The chain has TRBV7-3 and TRBJ2-3; 9 nucleotides agree with TRBD2. In germline, CDR1 is SGHTA, CDR2 FQGTGA. The length of the CDR3 is 17 residues. Trimming cost V 0 bases and J 7 bases; bases outside gene matches: 11.

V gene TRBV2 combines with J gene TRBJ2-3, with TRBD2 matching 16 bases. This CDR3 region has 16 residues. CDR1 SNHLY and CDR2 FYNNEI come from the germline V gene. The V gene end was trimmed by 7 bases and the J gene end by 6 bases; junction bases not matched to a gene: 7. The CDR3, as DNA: TGTGCCAGCAAGGGGACTAGCGGGAGGGCCTCGGATACGCAGTATTTT. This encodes CASKGTSGRASDTQYF.

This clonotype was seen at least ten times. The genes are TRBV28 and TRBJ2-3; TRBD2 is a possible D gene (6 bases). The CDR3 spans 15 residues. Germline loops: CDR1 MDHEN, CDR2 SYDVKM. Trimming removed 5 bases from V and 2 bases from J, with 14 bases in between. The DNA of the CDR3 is TGTGCCAGCAGTCCCCCCAGCGGGCTCACAGATACGCAGTATTTT. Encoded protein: CASSPPSGLTDTQYF.

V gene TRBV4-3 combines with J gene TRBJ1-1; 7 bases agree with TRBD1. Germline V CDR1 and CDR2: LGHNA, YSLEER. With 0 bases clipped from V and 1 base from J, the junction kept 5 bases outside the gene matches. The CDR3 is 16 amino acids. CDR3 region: CASSQDRSGGNTEAFF. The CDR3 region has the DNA TGCGCCAGCAGCCAAGATAGGTCAGGGGGGAACACTGAAGCTTTCTTT.

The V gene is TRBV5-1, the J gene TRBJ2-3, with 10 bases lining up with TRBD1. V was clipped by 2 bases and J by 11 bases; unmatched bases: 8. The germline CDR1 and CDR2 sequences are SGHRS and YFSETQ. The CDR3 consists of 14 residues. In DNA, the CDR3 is TGCGCCAGCAGCTTTGGACAGGGGGATCGAAAGCAGTATTTT. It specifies CASSFGQGDRKQYF.

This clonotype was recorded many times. The CDR3 here is CASSPPGDHYGYTF. CDR3 DNA: TGTGCCAGCAGTCCCCCAGGAGACCACTATGGCTACACCTTC. V and J are TRBV12-3 or TRBV12-4 and TRBJ1-2; D gene ambiguous. CDR3 length equals 14 residues. Between the trimmed V and J ends, which lost 5 bases and 3 bases, there was a span of 13 bases.

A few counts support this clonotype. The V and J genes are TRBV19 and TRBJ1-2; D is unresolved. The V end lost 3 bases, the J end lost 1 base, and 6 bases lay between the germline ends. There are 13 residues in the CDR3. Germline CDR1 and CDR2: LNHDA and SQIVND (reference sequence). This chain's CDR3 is CASSMQFNYGYTF. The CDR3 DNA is TGTGCCAGTAGTATGCAGTTTAACTATGGCTACACCTTC.

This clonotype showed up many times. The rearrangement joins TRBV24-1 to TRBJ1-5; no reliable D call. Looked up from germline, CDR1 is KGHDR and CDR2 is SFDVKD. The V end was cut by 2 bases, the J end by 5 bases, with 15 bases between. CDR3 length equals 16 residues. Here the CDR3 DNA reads TGTGCCACCAGTGATTCTGGAACCGATCTCCATCAGCCCCAGCATTTT. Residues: CATSDSGTDLHQPQHF.

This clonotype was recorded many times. The CDR3 spells CAWSEGSGANVLTF. In DNA, the CDR3 is TGTGCCTGGAGTGAGGGCTCTGGGGCCAACGTCCTGACTTTC. The V gene is TRBV30, the J gene TRBJ2-6; D not certain. V was clipped by 1 base and J by 0 bases, with 4 bases between them. This CDR3 contains 14 residues. CDR1 and CDR2 (germline): GTSNPN, SVGIG (reference sequence).

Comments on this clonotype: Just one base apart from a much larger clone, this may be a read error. The CDR3 bases are TGTGCCAGCAGGGGGGGGCTCACGAACACTGAAGCTTTCTTT. It yields the protein CASRGGLTNTEAFF. The chain is built from TRBV28 and TRBJ1-1; tentatively, D is TRBD1 (6 bases). This CDR3 region has 14 residues. V was cut by 6 bases and J by 1 base, with 12 bases left in between. Per the germline V gene, CDR1 is MDHEN and CDR2 is SYDVKM.

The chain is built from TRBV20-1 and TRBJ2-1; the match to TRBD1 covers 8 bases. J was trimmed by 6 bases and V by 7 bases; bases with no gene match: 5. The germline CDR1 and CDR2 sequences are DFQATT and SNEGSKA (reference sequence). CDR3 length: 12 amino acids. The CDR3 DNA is TGCAGTGGAGGACAGGGAAGCAATGAGCAGTTCTTC. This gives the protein CSGGQGSNEQFF.

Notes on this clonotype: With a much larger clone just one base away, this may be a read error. CDR3 residues: CVSSIPGGYEQYF. The DNA for the CDR3 is TGTGTCAGTAGTATCCCAGGGGGCTACGAGCAGTACTTC. This chain joins TRBV19 and TRBJ2-7, with TRBD1 matching 7 bases. CDR3 size: 13 residues. Germline assignment: CDR1 LNHDA and CDR2 SQIVND (reference sequence).

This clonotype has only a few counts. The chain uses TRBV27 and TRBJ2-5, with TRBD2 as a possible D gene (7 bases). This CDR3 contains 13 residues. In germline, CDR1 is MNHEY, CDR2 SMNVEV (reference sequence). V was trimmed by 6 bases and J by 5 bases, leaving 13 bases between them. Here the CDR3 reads CASRAGGAETQYF. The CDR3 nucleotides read TGTGCCAGCAGGGCTGGGGGGGCTGAGACCCAGTACTTC.

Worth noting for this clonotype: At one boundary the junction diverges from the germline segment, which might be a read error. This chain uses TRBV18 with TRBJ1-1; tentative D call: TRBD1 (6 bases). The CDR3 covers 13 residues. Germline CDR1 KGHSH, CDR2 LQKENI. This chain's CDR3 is CASLQGPREQASF. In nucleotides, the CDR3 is TGTGCCAGCTTACAGGGCCCGAGAGAACAAGCTTCCTTT.

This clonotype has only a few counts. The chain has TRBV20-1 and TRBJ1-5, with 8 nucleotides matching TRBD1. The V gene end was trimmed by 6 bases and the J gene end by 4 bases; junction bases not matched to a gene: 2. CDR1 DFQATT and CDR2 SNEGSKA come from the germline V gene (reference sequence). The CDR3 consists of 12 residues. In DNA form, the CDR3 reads TGCAGTGCGGGGACAGGAAATCAGCCCCAGCATTTT. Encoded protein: CSAGTGNQPQHF.

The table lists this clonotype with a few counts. CDR3 protein: CASRSVGVRDTQYF. The CDR3 coding sequence is TGTGCCAGTAGATCCGTAGGGGTTAGAGATACGCAGTATTTT. The chain has TRBV19 and TRBJ2-3, with a possible D match to TRBD1 (5 bases). With 6 bases removed from V and 5 bases from J, the gap between germline ends came to 15 bases. The CDR3 runs 14 residues. The germline V gene has CDR1 LNHDA and CDR2 SQIVND (reference sequence).

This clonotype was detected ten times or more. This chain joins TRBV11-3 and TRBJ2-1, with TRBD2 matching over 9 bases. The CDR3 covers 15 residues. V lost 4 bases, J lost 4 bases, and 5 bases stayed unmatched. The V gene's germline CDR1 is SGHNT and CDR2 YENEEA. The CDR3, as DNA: TGTGCCAGCAGCTACGGACTAGCGTTATACAATGAGCAGTTCTTC. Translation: CASSYGLALYNEQFF.